One sample yielded the 18 T cell receptor beta chains listed below, sequenced in a study of human T cells and chemical hapten exposure. Time point defined: patch test 1, 2 weeks after DPC sensitization. Treatment in this sample: therapeutic diphenylcyclopropenone sensitization with weekly scalp DPC. TCRdb redid the calling of the RACE reads with MiXCR, one entry per CDR3 protein. This sample has under 200,000 distinct CDR3 sequences, with approximately 14% found just once. The material sequenced was whole blood, taken in connection with sensitization to the hapten diphenylcyclopropenone (DPC). The receptors come from a woman in her twenties or thirties with alopecia areata. Some clones in this sample may be carry-over from other donors' samples.

The CDR3 reads CASSLDLRLAGASSYEQYF. The CDR3 DNA sequence: TGTGCCAGCAGCTTAGATCTCAGACTAGCGGGCGCGAGCTCCTACGAGCAGTACTTC. The rearrangement joins TRBV11-3 to TRBJ2-7, with 10 positions matching TRBD2. The CDR3 loop spans 19 amino acids. V was pared by 0 bases and J by 0 bases, with 11 bases of the junction left unmatched. Germline V gene lookup returns CDR1 SGHNT and CDR2 YENEEA.

The CDR3 reads CASREGPLGTDTQYF. The CDR3 DNA follows: TGCGCCAGCAGGGAAGGGCCTTTAGGCACAGATACGCAGTATTTT. The chain is built from TRBV4-1 and TRBJ2-3; D is unresolved. This CDR3 is built from 15 residues. V dropped 6 bases and J dropped 1 base, with 14 bases sitting between them. Germline V gene data show CDR1 as MGHRA and CDR2 as YSYEKL.

In DNA, the CDR3 is TGTGCCAGCTCACCGTGGGCAGGAAATCAGCCCCAGCATTTT. Its protein product is CASSPWAGNQPQHF. V usage is TRBV18 and J usage is TRBJ1-5; D is uncertain. V lost 3 bases and J 4 bases, leaving 10 bases between the germline ends. Germline lookup yields CDR1 KGHSH and CDR2 LQKENI. The CDR3 spans 14 residues. The full variable domain, in which reference TRBV18 and TRBJ1-5 provide the parts outside the CDR3, is NAGVMQNPRHLVRRRGQEARLRCSPMKGHSHVYWYRQLPEEGLKFMVYLQKENIIDESGMPKERFSAEFPKEGPSILRIQQVVRGDSAAYFCASSPWAGNQPQHFGDGTRLSIL.

This clonotype has only a few counts. The chain combines TRBV29-1 with TRBJ2-5; D is possibly TRBD1 or TRBD2 (5 bases each). V was clipped by 5 bases and J by 1 base, with 17 bases between them. CDR3 length: 15 residues. Germline lookup yields CDR1 SQVTM and CDR2 ANQGSEA. The CDR3, as DNA: TGCAGCGTTTCTCGGGGCAGCCTTCCCCAAGAGACCCAGTACTTC. It is translated as CSVSRGSLPQETQYF.

V and J are TRBV12-3 or TRBV12-4 and TRBJ2-2; D unclear. The V and J ends lost 5 bases and 5 bases respectively, with 9 bases between them. The CDR3 spans 13 residues. DNA for the CDR3: TGTGCCAGCAGTCGAATTCGGACCGGGGAGCTGTTTTTT. Amino acid sequence: CASSRIRTGELFF.

V is TRBV29-1 and J is TRBJ1-2; 12 bases are shared with TRBD1. The CDR3 is 13 residues long. Germline V gene sequence: CDR1 SQVTM, CDR2 ANQGSEA. After removal of 7 bases from V and 7 bases from J, the junction contained 7 bases not matched to a gene. The CDR3 DNA follows: TGCAGCGCCGGGGGACAGGGGGCGAGTGGCTACACCTTC. Translation: CSAGGQGASGYTF.

This clonotype was observed a handful of times. This chain joins TRBV6-2 or TRBV6-3 and TRBJ2-3; 8 nucleotides line up with TRBD2. Per the germline V gene, CDR1 is MNHEY and CDR2 is SVGEGT. The J segment lost 3 bases and the V segment lost 8 bases, leaving 7 bases of the junction unmatched. The CDR3 covers 14 residues. CDR3 amino acids: CASLRGGQTDTQYF. The CDR3 bases are TGTGCCAGCCTTCGGGGGGGCCAAACAGATACGCAGTATTTT.

The chain joins TRBV29-1 to TRBJ2-1; 10 bases line up with TRBD2. CDR1 is SQVTM and CDR2 is ANQGSEA in the germline V gene. CDR3 size: 17 residues. The V gene end was trimmed by 4 bases and the J gene end by 8 bases; junction bases not matched to a gene: 17. This chain's CDR3 is CSVVGASGSPRTHEQFF. As DNA, the CDR3 is TGCAGCGTTGTCGGTGCTAGCGGGAGCCCGCGTACCCATGAGCAGTTCTTC.

The rearrangement joins TRBV7-2 to TRBJ2-5, with 9 nucleotides matching TRBD2. Germline V gives CDR1 SGHTA, CDR2 FQGNSA. This CDR3 contains 16 residues. Trimming took 0 bases from V and 2 from J; bases not matched to a gene: 4. CDR3 amino acids: CASSLAATSGQETQYF. Written as DNA, the CDR3 is TGTGCCAGCAGCTTAGCGGCGACTAGCGGACAAGAGACCCAGTACTTC.

In this sample, this clonotype turned up a few times. The J gene is TRBJ2-2, the V gene TRBV7-9; TRBD2 matches 7 bases. After removal of 6 bases from V and 0 bases from J, the junction contained 10 bases not matched to a gene. The CDR3 totals 17 residues. Germline assignment: CDR1 SEHNR and CDR2 FQNEAQ (reference sequence). The CDR3 DNA is TGTGCCAGCAGTCCCACCCGGCTAGCGGCGAACACCGGGGAGCTGTTTTTT. Protein sequence: CASSPTRLAANTGELFF.

The table lists this clonotype with many counts. The chain combines TRBV6-2 or TRBV6-3 with TRBJ1-5, with TRBD1 identical over 7 bases. With V trimmed by 2 bases and J by 4 bases, 5 bases remained unmatched. CDR1 and CDR2 from the germline V gene are MNHEY and SVGEGT. CDR3 length equals 15 residues. This CDR3 is CASSYAGDRNQPQHF. The CDR3 DNA reads TGTGCCAGCAGTTACGCAGGGGACAGAAATCAGCCCCAGCATTTT.

This clonotype has just a few counts. The rearrangement joins TRBV6-4 to TRBJ1-6, with a weak D call TRBD1 (6 bases). In germline, CDR1 is MRHNA, CDR2 SNTAGT. The CDR3 runs 15 residues. Trimming cost V 6 bases and J 7 bases, with 16 bases left between them. The CDR3 DNA is TGTGCCAGCAGAGAAATGACAGGCGGGAATTCACCCCTCCACTTT. Amino acids: CASREMTGGNSPLHF.

The chain recombines TRBV4-3 with TRBJ2-1, with TRBD2 matching 8 bases. V was pared by 1 base and J by 4 bases, with 3 bases of the junction left unmatched. The CDR3 consists of 15 residues. Germline CDR1 reads LGHNA; CDR2 reads YSLEER. The CDR3 loop is CASSQGTSRYNEQFF. The CDR3 bases are TGCGCCAGCAGCCAAGGGACTAGCAGATACAATGAGCAGTTCTTC.

This clonotype occurred a few times. This rearrangement joins TRBV12-3 or TRBV12-4 to TRBJ1-5, with D uncertain. There are 16 residues in the CDR3. V was trimmed by 4 bases and J by 1 base, leaving 14 bases between them. This CDR3 reads CASSSGVGGSNQPQHF. DNA of the CDR3: TGTGCCAGCAGTTCCGGGGTCGGTGGAAGCAATCAGCCCCAGCATTTT.

In this sample, this clonotype turned up a few times. The J gene is TRBJ2-3, the V gene TRBV2, with TRBD1 matching 9 bases. The V and J ends lost 3 bases and 3 bases, in that order; junction bases with no gene match: 7. This CDR3 has 16 amino acids. CDR1 is SNHLY, CDR2 FYNNEI, per germline. The DNA of the CDR3 is TGTGCCAGCAGTGATAGGACAGGGGAGTGGACAGATACGCAGTATTTT. Protein: CASSDRTGEWTDTQYF.

This clonotype was picked up many times. The V and J genes are TRBV5-5 and TRBJ1-5; D is unclear. The CDR3 consists of 16 residues. Germline V gene lookup returns CDR1 SGHKS and CDR2 YYEKEE (reference sequence). Trimming removed 0 bases from V and 0 bases from J, with 10 bases in between. In nucleotides, the CDR3 is TGTGCCAGCAGCTTGGAGGTCACTTATAGCAATCAGCCCCAGCATTTT. Residues: CASSLEVTYSNQPQHF.

This clonotype was counted only a few times. The chain carries TRBV5-5 and TRBJ2-7; D ambiguous. The V gene lost 0 bases and the J gene lost 1 base, with 11 bases spanning the gap. Per the germline V gene, CDR1 is SGHKS and CDR2 is YYEKEE (reference sequence). This CDR3 contains 15 residues. CDR3 loop: CASSLVWKSSYEQYF. As DNA, the CDR3 is TGTGCCAGCAGCTTGGTCTGGAAATCTTCCTACGAGCAGTACTTC.

The rearrangement links TRBV5-1 to TRBJ2-3; D might be TRBD2 (6 bases). The V end lost 9 bases, the J end lost 3 bases, and 17 bases lay between the germline ends. CDR3 length: 14 residues. The germline V gene encodes CDR1 SGHRS and CDR2 YFSETQ. The CDR3 DNA is TGCGCCACCCGACTAGTCCCGGCAACAGATACGCAGTATTTT. This codes for CATRLVPATDTQYF. Full variable domain (outside the CDR3, taken from reference TRBV5-1 and TRBJ2-3): KAGVTQTPRYLIKTRGQQVTLSCSPISGHRSVSWYQQTPGQGLQFLFEYFSETQRNKGNFPGRFSGRQFSNSRSEMNVSTLELGDSALYLCATRLVPATDTQYFGPGTRLTVL.